This TCR beta chain was identified in a study of Ad26.COV2.S vaccination and SARS-CoV-2 variants. Across the whole study: COV1001, an Ad26.COV2.S trial, supplied this vaccine-arm donor. Participants got Ad26.COV2.S intramuscularly, once or twice 56 days apart. Whole-study results and caveats: Those who received the vaccine showed greater spike-specific TCR breadth than those given placebo. Marked by substantial breadth, spike-specific CD8+ and CD4+ T cell responses were reportedly seen after vaccination.

Here immunoSEQ multiplex PCR was the method, and the copy in TCRdb shows in-frame clones only, minus some. Altogether some 240,000 clones are present, around 88% being singletons, with the ten largest covering less than 3.5%. The CDR3 has 15 amino acids. Unmatched junction bases numbered 13, after V lost 4 bases and J lost 6 bases. In germline, CDR1 is SQVTM, CDR2 ANQGSEA. Treatment indicated: 19 received Ad26.COV2.S at low or high dose, single or two shots; 5 received placebo; per-sample allocation not given. The samples date from day 63 after the first vaccine or placebo injection. A note on this clone: Antigen specificity is unknown.

This receptor was taken from a person between 18 and 65 years old who received the Ad26.COV2.S COVID-19 vaccine or a placebo. This specimen consisted of peripheral blood, obtained in a trial of Ad26.COV2.S vaccine versus placebo. The chain employs TRBV29-1 and TRBJ1-2, with 8 nucleotides matching TRBD1. CDR3 bases: TGCAGCGTTGGACCCCGGACAGGGATTGTTAATGGCTACACCTTC. This encodes CSVGPRTGIVNGYTF. Full variable domain (missing parts from reference TRBV29-1 and TRBJ1-2): SAVISQKPSRDICQRGTSLTIQCQVDSQVTMMFWYRQQPGQSLTLIATANQGSEATYESGFVIDKFPISRPNLTFSTLTVSNMSPEDSSIYLCSVGPRTGIVNGYTFGSGTRLTVV.